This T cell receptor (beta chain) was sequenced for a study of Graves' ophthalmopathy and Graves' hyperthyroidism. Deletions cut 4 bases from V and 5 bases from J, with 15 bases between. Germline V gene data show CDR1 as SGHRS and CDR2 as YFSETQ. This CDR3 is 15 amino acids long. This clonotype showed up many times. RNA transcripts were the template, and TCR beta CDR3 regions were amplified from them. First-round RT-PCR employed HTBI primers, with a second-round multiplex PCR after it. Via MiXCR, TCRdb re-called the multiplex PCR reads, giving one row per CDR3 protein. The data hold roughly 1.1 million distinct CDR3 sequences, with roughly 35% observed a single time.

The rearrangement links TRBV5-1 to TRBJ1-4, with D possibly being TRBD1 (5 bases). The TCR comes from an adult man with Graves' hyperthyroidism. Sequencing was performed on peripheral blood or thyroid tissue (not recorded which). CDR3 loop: CASSPQGGVNEKLFF. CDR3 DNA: TGCGCCAGCAGCCCCCAGGGTGGGGTCAATGAAAAACTGTTTTTT.